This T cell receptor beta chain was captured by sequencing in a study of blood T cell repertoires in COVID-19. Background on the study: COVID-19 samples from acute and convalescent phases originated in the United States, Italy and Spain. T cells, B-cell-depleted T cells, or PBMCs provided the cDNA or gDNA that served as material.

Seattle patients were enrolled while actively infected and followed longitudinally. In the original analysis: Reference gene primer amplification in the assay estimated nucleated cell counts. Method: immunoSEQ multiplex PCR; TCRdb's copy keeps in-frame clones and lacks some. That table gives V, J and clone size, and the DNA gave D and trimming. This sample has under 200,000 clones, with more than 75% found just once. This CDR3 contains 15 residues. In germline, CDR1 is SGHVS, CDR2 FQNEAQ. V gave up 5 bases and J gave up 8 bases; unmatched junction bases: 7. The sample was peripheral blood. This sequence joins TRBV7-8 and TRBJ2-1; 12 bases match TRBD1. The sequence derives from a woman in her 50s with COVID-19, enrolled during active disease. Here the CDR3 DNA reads TGTGCCAGCAGCGCGGGACAGGGGGCGAGCTATGAGCAGTTCTTC. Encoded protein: CASSAGQGASYEQFF.